Listed below are T cell receptor beta chains from one sample, sequenced in a study of control samples from healthy donors and cancer patients. TCRdb keeps only in-frame clones here, not all; method: immunoSEQ multiplex PCR. The table shows approximately 40,000 clones, with around four fifths occurring only once. Sequencing was performed on PBMCs. The receptors come from a woman aged 60-75 years with lung cancer. The CDR3 runs from the conserved cysteine through the conserved F or W. A D gene is named only where the DNA matches it firmly. Clone size, where shown, is once, few, many, or a class for clones that have expanded.

TRBV2,.,.,TRBJ1-6,TGTGGGGTGCTCCGGGTGGACTATAATTCACCCCTCCACTTT,CGVLRVDYNSPLHF
TRBV5-6,.,.,TRBJ2-7,TGTGCCAGCAGCTTGGAACGGGGAGTCGAGCAGTACTTC,CASSLERGVEQYF
TRBV5-1,.,.,TRBJ2-1,TGCGCCAGCAGCGGTTTAAGGGGTAACAATGAGCAGTTCTTC,CASSGLRGNNEQFF
TRBV27,.,.,TRBJ2-3,TGTGCCAGCAGTCCGGACAGTCCGGCTGTCGGATATACGCAGTATTTT,CASSPDSPAVGYTQYF
TRBV7-8,TRBD1,.,TRBJ1-1,TGTGCCAGCAGCTTAGCGGGGGAGGGGGCCACTGAAGCTTTCTTT,CASSLAGEGATEAFF
TRBV11-3,.,once,TRBJ1-1,TGTGCCAGCAGCTTAGGAGGGGCCACGGCTTTCTTT,CASSLGGATAFF
TRBV11-3,.,.,TRBJ2-2,TGTGCCAGCAGCCCGGGTCGGGGGGCTCACACCGGGGAGCTGTTTTTT,CASSPGRGAHTGELFF
TRBV7-6,TRBD1,once,TRBJ2-2,TGTGCCAGCAGCTTAGAGCAGGGGGCGAACACCGGGGAGCTGTTTTTT,CASSLEQGANTGELFF
TRBV5-6,.,.,TRBJ2-3,TGTGCCAGCAGCTTTTACTCTTACTTTAGCACAGATACGCAGTATTTT,CASSFYSYFSTDTQYF
TRBV2,.,few,TRBJ1-2,TGTGCCAGCAAGGGGGAAGAGGGCTACACCTTC,CASKGEEGYTF
TRBV5-6,.,once,TRBJ2-7,TGTGCCAGCAGCGAGGACAGGCTCGCTCCGGGGGGGGAGCAGTACTTC,CASSEDRLAPGGEQYF
TRBV5-1,.,.,TRBJ1-1,TGCGCCAGCAGCTTGCTAATAAACACTGAAGCTTTCTTT,CASSLLINTEAFF
TRBV19,.,.,TRBJ2-7,TGTGCCAGTAGTTATAGTAAAGAATACTCCTACGAGCAGTACTTC,CASSYSKEYSYEQYF
TRBV28,.,.,TRBJ2-2,TGTGCCAGCAGTCCCGCCTTTATTGAGGAGGCGATCGATCCCGGGGAGCTGTTTTTT,CASSPAFIEEAIDPGELFF
TRBV2,.,.,TRBJ2-1,TGTGCCAGCAGACAGGCAGGGTTGTCCTACAATGAGCAGTTCTTC,CASRQAGLSYNEQFF
TRBV19,.,.,TRBJ1-5,TGTGCCAGTAGTATTTCGGGAAACGGACAGCCCCAGCATTTT,CASSISGNGQPQHF
TRBV15,TRBD2,.,TRBJ2-7,TGTGCCACCAGCAGCCGGGACTATCCCTACGAGCAGTACTTC,CATSSRDYPYEQYF
TRBV3-1/TRBV3-2,.,.,TRBJ2-3,TGTGCCAGCAGCCAGGGGGATACGCAGTATTTT,CASSQGDTQYF
TRBV7-8,.,.,TRBJ1-2,TGTGCCAGCAGCTTGGGGGCCGCCGCAAGCTACACCTTC,CASSLGAAASYTF
TRBV14,.,.,TRBJ1-4,TGTGCCAGCAGCCAAGAATGGACCGGGAAACTGTTTTTT,CASSQEWTGKLFF
TRBV5-1,.,.,TRBJ2-3,TGCGCCAGCAGCTTTGGGCAGATCGAAGATACGCAGTATTTT,CASSFGQIEDTQYF
TRBV11-2,.,.,TRBJ2-3,TGTGCCAGCAGCTTAAATGAGCGGTATACGCAGTATTTT,CASSLNERYTQYF
TRBV6-5,.,.,TRBJ1-2,TGTGCCAGCAGTTACAGTCGGAGCTATGGCTACACCTTC,CASSYSRSYGYTF
TRBV6-5,TRBD1,.,TRBJ1-4,TGTGCCAGCAGTTCCTACAGGGGGGAGTTTGAAAAACTGTTTTTT,CASSSYRGEFEKLFF
TRBV4-1,.,few,TRBJ1-4,TGCGCCAGCAGCCCCAGGCTGGGGAGTGAAAAACTGTTTTTT,CASSPRLGSEKLFF
TRBV19,.,.,TRBJ1-1,TGTGCCAGTAGTATAGAGGGTATGAACACTGAAGCTTTCTTT,CASSIEGMNTEAFF
TRBV12-3/TRBV12-4,.,.,TRBJ1-1,TGTGCCAGCAGTCGGGCGGGGTGCACTGAAACTTTCTTT,CASSRAGCTETFF
TRBV24-1,.,.,TRBJ1-5,TGTGCCACCAGCAGGGGAGGAGGACAGCCCCAGCATTTT,CATSRGGGQPQHF
TRBV7-9,.,.,TRBJ1-2,TGTGCCACCCCAGGGCAGGGGTACTATGGCTACACCTTC,CATPGQGYYGYTF
TRBV7-3,TRBD1,.,TRBJ2-1,TGTGCCAGCAGCTCCAATGAACACAGGGGAGAGCAGTTCTTC,CASSSNEHRGEQFF
TRBV3-1/TRBV3-2,TRBD2,.,TRBJ2-3,TGTGCCAGCAGCCAAGGGACTAGCCCAGATACGCAGTATTTT,CASSQGTSPDTQYF
TRBV4-3,.,.,TRBJ1-5,TGCGCCGCCGGAGGGGGAGGACAGCCCCAGCATTTT,CAAGGGGQPQHF
TRBV6-5,TRBD1,.,TRBJ1-4,TGTGCCAGCAGCGATGGACAGGGTGAAAAACTGTTTTTT,CASSDGQGEKLFF
TRBV18,.,.,TRBJ2-6,TGTGCCAGCTCAACACAGTCGGGACTGCCCTCTGGGGCCAACGTCCTGACTTTC,CASSTQSGLPSGANVLTF
TRBV25-1,TRBD1,.,TRBJ1-1,TGTGCCAGCAGTGCGTCAAACAGGGGCCCGAACACTGAAGCTTTCTTT,CASSASNRGPNTEAFF